This T cell receptor beta chain was identified during a study of blood T cell repertoires in COVID-19. Study overall: Samples came from the United States, Italy and Spain, spanning acute and convalescent COVID-19. PBMCs, B-cell-depleted T cells, or T cells were the source of the cDNA or gDNA that made up the material.

The CDR3 is 20 residues long. Germline values: CDR1 LGHNA, CDR2 YSLEER. V was trimmed by 0 bases and J by 4 bases, leaving 24 bases between them. Per the original methods: Amplifying reference gene primers gave estimates of nucleated cell counts. Libraries were prepared by immunoSEQ multiplex PCR; TCRdb keeps only in-frame clonotypes and omits some of them. Clone size and the V and J calls come from that table; the DNA yielded D and trimming. The repertoire holds approximately 75,000 clones, with about 79% as singletons. The sequence was obtained from a woman aged 50 to 60 with acute or convalescent COVID-19. Sequenced material: peripheral blood. The gene calls are TRBV4-3 and TRBJ2-2; D remains ambiguous. For the CDR3, the DNA is TGCGCCAGCAGCCAAGATAGATCAATACCCCTGTCGCTGTCCACCGGGGAGCTGTTTTTT. It yields the protein CASSQDRSIPLSLSTGELFF.